These 31 T cell receptor beta chains were all obtained from the same sample, sequenced in a study of CD8+ T cells in alopecia areata. cDNA prepared by RNA extraction and subsequent reverse transcription served as the template for sequencing. The table came from immunoSEQ multiplex PCR; TCRdb's copy has only in-frame clones and leaves some out. The sample shows 100,000 to 150,000 clones, roughly 69% of them seen only once. Sequencing input: CD4+ T cells sorted from blood. These receptors were obtained from a human donor in good health.

This rearrangement joins TRBV7-2 to TRBJ2-7; D might be TRBD2 (6 bases). Germline assignment: CDR1 SGHTA and CDR2 FQGNSA. The CDR3 sequence is 12 residues long. Trimming removed 3 bases at V and 7 bases at J, with 10 bases between. The CDR3 DNA sequence: TGTGCCAGCAGCTTGGAGGGGTGGGAGCAGTACTTC. Its protein product is CASSLEGWEQYF.

This clone was counted a few times. V and J are TRBV6-6 and TRBJ1-1; the D gene is possibly TRBD1 (5 bases). In germline, CDR1 is MNHNY, CDR2 SVGAGI (reference sequence). The CDR3 consists of 11 residues. V dropped 5 bases and J dropped 11 bases, with 12 bases sitting between them. The CDR3 loop is CASSGPEGAFF. As DNA, the CDR3 is TGTGCCAGCAGTGGGCCAGAGGGGGCTTTCTTT.

The rearrangement joins TRBV30 to TRBJ2-5; no firm D call. V was cut by 0 bases and J by 0 bases, with 8 bases left in between. The CDR3 loop spans 14 amino acids. Germline V gene lookup returns CDR1 GTSNPN and CDR2 SVGIG (reference sequence). The DNA for the CDR3 is TGTGCCTGGAGTGTTGCTGAGTACCAAGAGACCCAGTACTTC. This translates into CAWSVAEYQETQYF.

The V call is TRBV29-1, the J call TRBJ2-7, with D possibly TRBD2 on 5 matching bases. Germline V gene sequence: CDR1 SQVTM, CDR2 ANQGSEA. Deletions cut 5 bases from V and 6 bases from J, with 11 bases between. The CDR3 contains 11 residues. Here the CDR3 reads CSVLTRGEQYF. Written as DNA, the CDR3 is TGCAGCGTTCTGACACGGGGCGAGCAGTACTTC.

V is TRBV9 and J is TRBJ1-2; D unresolved. The V gene lost 3 bases and the J gene lost 4 bases, with 10 bases spanning the gap. Per the germline V gene, CDR1 is SGDLS and CDR2 is YYNGEE. CDR3 length equals 13 residues. The DNA of the CDR3 is TGTGCCAGCAGCGCCCCGCCCCTCTATGGCTACACCTTC. Its protein product is CASSAPPLYGYTF.

This chain links TRBV29-1 with TRBJ1-5; maybe TRBD1 (6 bases). V gave up 4 bases and J gave up 4 bases, with 17 bases separating them. Germline assignment: CDR1 SQVTM and CDR2 ANQGSEA. The CDR3 spans 15 residues. CDR3: CSVGGGAEANQPQHF. The CDR3 region has the DNA TGCAGCGTTGGTGGGGGGGCGGAGGCGAATCAGCCCCAGCATTTT.

The gene calls are TRBV2 and TRBJ1-3; no firm D call. The CDR3 extends over 14 amino acids. The V and J ends lost 5 bases and 0 bases respectively, with 8 bases between them. Germline V lookup: CDR1 SNHLY, CDR2 FYNNEI. CDR3 amino acids: CASSPQSSGNTIYF. CDR3 DNA: TGTGCCAGCAGTCCTCAGAGCTCTGGAAACACCATATATTTT.

The chain recombines TRBV18 with TRBJ1-5; D not certain. V was trimmed by 2 bases and J by 7 bases, leaving 9 bases between them. This CDR3 spans 13 amino acids. Germline V gene lookup returns CDR1 KGHSH and CDR2 LQKENI. The CDR3 DNA reads as TGTGCCAGCTCACCAGAGGCTTCACAGCCCCAGCATTTT. Amino acid sequence: CASSPEASQPQHF.

The V and J genes are TRBV29-1 and TRBJ2-1; possibly TRBD1 or TRBD2 for D (6 bases each). The CDR3 runs to 16 residues. The ends were cut back, 1 base at V and 4 bases at J, with 17 bases in the middle. The germline V gene has CDR1 SQVTM and CDR2 ANQGSEA. The CDR3 coding sequence is TGCAGCGTTGAAGGCCCCTTTAGGGGGGCTTACAATGAGCAGTTCTTC. It is translated as CSVEGPFRGAYNEQFF.

The CDR3, as DNA: TGTGCCTGGAGTAAAGGCCAGCCCCAGCATTTT. It encodes CAWSKGQPQHF. The rearrangement links TRBV30 to TRBJ1-5; D uncertain. The CDR3 is 11 amino acids. CDR1 is GTSNPN, CDR2 SVGIG, per germline (reference sequence). Trimming cost V 2 bases and J 7 bases, with 6 bases left between them. The variable domain in full, with the rest retrieved from reference TRBV30 and TRBJ1-5, is SQTIHQWPATLVQPVGSPLSLECTVEGTSNPNLYWYRQAAGRGLQLLFYSVGIGQISSEVPQNLSASRPQDRQFILSSKKLLLSDSGFYLCAWSKGQPQHFGDGTRLSIL.

The chain couples TRBV2 to TRBJ2-7; 8 bases are a match to TRBD1. The CDR3 has 11 amino acids. Per the germline V gene, CDR1 is SNHLY and CDR2 is FYNNEI. With 6 bases clipped from V and 5 bases from J, the junction kept 0 bases outside the gene matches. The CDR3 DNA reads TGTGCCAGCAGGGACAGGGACGAGCAGTACTTC. Protein product: CASRDRDEQYF.

The gene calls are TRBV29-1 and TRBJ2-2; 7 bases are a match to TRBD2. CDR3 size: 12 residues. The germline V gene has CDR1 SQVTM and CDR2 ANQGSEA. The CDR3 DNA is TGCTCAGGCAGGGAGGGCACCGGGGAGCTGTTTTTT. Translated: CSGREGTGELFF.

The CDR3 DNA follows: TGTGCCAGCGGACGACAGGGGTCCAACGAGCAGTACTTC. This encodes CASGRQGSNEQYF. J is TRBJ2-7 and V is TRBV5-6, with 8 bases aligning to TRBD1. This CDR3 comprises 13 residues. V was clipped by 7 bases and J by 5 bases; unmatched bases: 8. In germline, CDR1 is SGHDT, CDR2 YYEEEE.

This chain links TRBV30 with TRBJ2-6; D perhaps matches TRBD1 (6 bases). This CDR3 is 14 amino acids long. The V gene lost 5 bases and the J gene lost 0 bases, with 8 bases spanning the gap. CDR1 and CDR2 from the germline V gene are GTSNPN and SVGIG (reference sequence). CDR3 sequence reads: CAWGQSSGANVLTF. The CDR3 DNA reads TGTGCCTGGGGACAGAGCTCTGGGGCCAACGTCCTGACTTTC. The full variable domain, completed using reference TRBV30 and TRBJ2-6, is SQTIHQWPATLVQPVGSPLSLECTVEGTSNPNLYWYRQAAGRGLQLLFYSVGIGQISSEVPQNLSASRPQDRQFILSSKKLLLSDSGFYLCAWGQSSGANVLTFGAGSRLTVL.

This clone was seen more than once but under ten times. The gene calls are TRBV29-1 and TRBJ1-5; D unclear. Trimming took 2 bases from V and 7 from J, leaving 12 bases between them. Germline-derived CDR1 and CDR2 are SQVTM and ANQGSEA. The CDR3 is made up of 13 amino acids. The CDR3 protein is CSVEMGLDQPQHF. For the CDR3, the DNA is TGCAGCGTTGAAATGGGGTTGGACCAGCCCCAGCATTTT.

This clone was counted a few times. The chain couples TRBV6-6 to TRBJ1-6; D possibly corresponds to TRBD1 (6 bases). The ends were cut back, 5 bases at V and 0 bases at J, with 8 bases in the middle. The CDR3 is made up of 15 amino acids. Germline lookup yields CDR1 MNHNY and CDR2 SVGAGI (reference sequence). CDR3 sequence (DNA): TGTGCCAGCAGTCGGGACAACTCCTATAATTCACCCCTCCACTTT. Translating it yields CASSRDNSYNSPLHF.

The chain recombines TRBV5-1 with TRBJ1-1; D may be TRBD1 (5 bases). V shed 4 bases and J shed 4 bases, with 17 bases lying between them. The CDR3 length is 15 residues. CDR1 is SGHRS and CDR2 is YFSETQ in the germline V gene. The CDR3 DNA sequence: TGCGCCAGCAGCCCGCTGGAGGGAGACAGCACTGAAGCTTTCTTT. Its translation: CASSPLEGDSTEAFF.

In its sample, this clone was seen a few times. The V call is TRBV9, the J call TRBJ2-3; possibly TRBD2 for D (7 bases). Germline CDR1 reads SGDLS; CDR2 reads YYNGEE. Trimming removed 4 bases at V and 6 bases at J, with 21 bases between. The CDR3 has 16 residues. For the CDR3, the DNA is TGTGCCAGCAGCCCAACGGGGGGCGGGGGAGTGGATACGCAGTATTTT. Protein sequence: CASSPTGGGGVDTQYF.

CDR3 region: CATSRGDRGNSPLHF. The CDR3 DNA is TGTGCCACCAGCAGAGGAGACAGGGGTAATTCACCCCTCCACTTT. V usage is TRBV15 and J usage is TRBJ1-6; the match to TRBD1 covers 8 bases. Trimming removed 1 base from V and 6 bases from J; junction bases left unmatched: 2. The CDR3 is 15 residues long. Germline CDR1 LNHNV, CDR2 YYDKDF (reference sequence).

V is TRBV6-5 and J is TRBJ1-5; TRBD1 aligns across 8 bases. Germline values: CDR1 MNHEY, CDR2 SVGAGI. This CDR3 has 15 amino acids. Unmatched junction bases numbered 7, after V lost 5 bases and J lost 4 bases. The CDR3 sequence: CASSTADRANQPQHF. The CDR3 DNA reads as TGTGCCAGCAGTACCGCGGACAGGGCAAATCAGCCCCAGCATTTT.

This clone was counted only a few times. The chain recombines TRBV30 with TRBJ2-5; D gene uncertain. The CDR3 totals 12 residues. V lost 0 bases, J lost 7 bases, and 9 bases lay in between. CDR1 and CDR2 (germline): GTSNPN, SVGIG (reference sequence). Here the CDR3 reads CAWSVPVGTQYF. CDR3 coding DNA: TGTGCCTGGAGTGTACCGGTTGGGACCCAGTACTTC.

This rearrangement joins TRBV2 to TRBJ2-1, with 7 bases matching TRBD1. Germline CDR1 reads SNHLY; CDR2 reads FYNNEI. V was pared by 2 bases and J by 8 bases, with 6 bases of the junction left unmatched. The CDR3 is 14 residues long. CDR3 loop: CASSESTGLHEQFF. As DNA, the CDR3 is TGTGCCAGCAGTGAATCGACAGGGTTACATGAGCAGTTCTTC.

The V gene is TRBV7-9, the J gene TRBJ1-4, with D uncertain. V dropped 4 bases and J dropped 0 bases, with 0 bases sitting between them. This CDR3 spans 12 amino acids. Germline lookup yields CDR1 SEHNR and CDR2 FQNEAQ (reference sequence). The CDR3 coding sequence is TGTGCCAGCAGCTCAACTAATGAAAAACTGTTTTTT. Its translation: CASSSTNEKLFF.

The J gene is TRBJ2-7, the V gene TRBV30; D unresolved. The V end was cut by 2 bases, the J end by 5 bases, with 10 bases between. This CDR3 spans 12 amino acids. Germline CDR1 GTSNPN, CDR2 SVGIG (reference sequence). This CDR3 is CAWSWGRNEQYF. CDR3 nucleotide sequence: TGTGCCTGGAGTTGGGGTCGTAACGAGCAGTACTTC.

The chain combines TRBV20-1 with TRBJ2-5; a weak D match, TRBD2 (5 bases). The CDR3 is made up of 11 amino acids. The V gene's germline CDR1 is DFQATT and CDR2 SNEGSKA (reference sequence). V was cut by 3 bases and J by 5 bases, with 7 bases left in between. The CDR3 reads CSASIAETQYF. DNA for the CDR3: TGCAGTGCTAGTATAGCGGAGACCCAGTACTTC.

This clone was seen a handful of times. An end of the junction does not agree with germline; a read error may underlie this. The chain couples TRBV29-1 to TRBJ1-2; D remains unclear. CDR1 and CDR2 (germline): SQVTM, ANQGSEA. This CDR3 is 11 amino acids long. The CDR3 protein is CSVEENTRIAF. In nucleotides, the CDR3 is TGCAGCGTTGAAGAAAACACCCGAATCGCCTTC.

The chain joins TRBV30 to TRBJ2-2; 7 nucleotides match TRBD2. Trimming cost V 3 bases and J 4 bases; bases outside gene matches: 5. Germline V gene sequence: CDR1 GTSNPN, CDR2 SVGIG (reference sequence). The CDR3 is made up of 14 amino acids. Here the CDR3 reads CAWRGGFSTGELFF. CDR3 bases: TGTGCCTGGAGGGGAGGGTTCAGCACCGGGGAGCTGTTTTTT.

This clone showed up just a few times. The chain combines TRBV2 with TRBJ2-3; no clear D. Germline assignment: CDR1 SNHLY and CDR2 FYNNEI. The CDR3 runs 12 residues. V was trimmed by 6 bases and J by 6 bases, leaving 10 bases between them. The CDR3 nucleotides read TGTGCCAGCAGCCTTGGTCGGGATACGCAGTATTTT. Its translation is CASSLGRDTQYF.

The chain has TRBV4-1 and TRBJ2-1; 8 bases are a match to TRBD2. CDR1 MGHRA and CDR2 YSYEKL come from the germline V gene. The CDR3 loop spans 15 amino acids. The V gene end was trimmed by 4 bases and the J gene end by 10 bases; junction bases not matched to a gene: 12. The CDR3 DNA follows: TGCGCCAGCAGCCGGGCGGGAGGTGGACCAGAGGAGCAGTTCTTC. As protein: CASSRAGGGPEEQFF.

This chain links TRBV10-3 with TRBJ2-7, with D perhaps matching TRBD1 (6 bases). Germline V gives CDR1 ENHRY, CDR2 SYGVKD. The CDR3 totals 13 residues. Trimming left V 10 bases short and J 2 bases short, with 15 bases between. For the CDR3, the DNA is TGTGCCACTAGGGGGATCGACCCCTACGAGCAGTACTTC. Translation gives CATRGIDPYEQYF.

The chain joins TRBV12-5 to TRBJ2-3, with D maybe TRBD1 (6 bases). V was pared by 0 bases and J by 2 bases, with 15 bases between. Germline lookup yields CDR1 LGHNT and CDR2 FRNRAP. The CDR3 is made up of 17 amino acids. CDR3 amino acids: CASGLVRLGGYTDTQYF. The CDR3 DNA reads as TGTGCTAGTGGTTTGGTACGTTTAGGGGGATACACAGATACGCAGTATTTT.